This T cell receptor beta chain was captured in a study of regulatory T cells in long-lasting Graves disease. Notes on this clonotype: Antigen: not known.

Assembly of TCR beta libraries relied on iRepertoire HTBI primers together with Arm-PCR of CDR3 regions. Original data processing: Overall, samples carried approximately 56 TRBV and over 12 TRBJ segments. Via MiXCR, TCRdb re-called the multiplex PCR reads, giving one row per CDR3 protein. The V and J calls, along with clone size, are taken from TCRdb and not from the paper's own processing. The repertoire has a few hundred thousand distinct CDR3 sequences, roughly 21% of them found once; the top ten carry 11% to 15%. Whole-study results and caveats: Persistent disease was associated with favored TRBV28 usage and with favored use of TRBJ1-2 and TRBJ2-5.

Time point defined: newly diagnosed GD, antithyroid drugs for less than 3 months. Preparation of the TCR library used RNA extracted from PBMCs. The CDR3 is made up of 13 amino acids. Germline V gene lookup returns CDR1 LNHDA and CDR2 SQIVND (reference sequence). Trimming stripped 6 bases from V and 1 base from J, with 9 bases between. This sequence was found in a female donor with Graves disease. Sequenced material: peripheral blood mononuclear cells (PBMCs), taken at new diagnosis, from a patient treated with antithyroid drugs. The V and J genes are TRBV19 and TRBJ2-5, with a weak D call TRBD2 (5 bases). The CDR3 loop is CASRLAPQETQYF. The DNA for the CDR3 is TGTGCCAGTAGGCTAGCCCCCCAAGAGACCCAGTACTTC.